This TCR beta chain was captured by sequencing in a study of blood T cell repertoires in COVID-19. Some clones are missing from TCRdb's copy, which holds only in-frame ones; the method was immunoSEQ multiplex PCR. This sample carries 150,000 to 200,000 clones, around four fifths of them seen once, and the ten largest clones take around 2.7%. The sequencing sample was made of peripheral blood. This TCR derives from a man in his sixties or seventies with acute or convalescent COVID-19.

The CDR3 DNA is TGTGCCAGCAGCTTAGACAGCTCTGGAAACACCATATATTTT. It codes for CASSLDSSGNTIYF. This sequence joins TRBV5-4 and TRBJ1-3; D perhaps matches TRBD1 (5 bases). This CDR3 spans 14 amino acids. The V end lost 2 bases, the J end lost 0 bases, and 6 bases lay between the germline ends. Germline V CDR1 and CDR2: SGHNT, YYREEE (reference sequence).